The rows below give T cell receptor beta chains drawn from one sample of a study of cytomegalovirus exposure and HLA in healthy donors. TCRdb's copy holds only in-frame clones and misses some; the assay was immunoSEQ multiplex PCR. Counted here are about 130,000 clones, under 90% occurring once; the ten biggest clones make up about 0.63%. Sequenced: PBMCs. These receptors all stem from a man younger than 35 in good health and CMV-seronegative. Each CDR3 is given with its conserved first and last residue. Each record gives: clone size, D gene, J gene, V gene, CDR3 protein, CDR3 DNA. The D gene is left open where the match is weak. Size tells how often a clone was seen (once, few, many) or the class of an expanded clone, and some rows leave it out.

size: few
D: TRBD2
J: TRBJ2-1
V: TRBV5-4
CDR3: CASSLKRGGLDEQFF
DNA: TGTGCCAGCAGCTTAAAGCGGGGGGGCCTCGATGAGCAGTTCTTC

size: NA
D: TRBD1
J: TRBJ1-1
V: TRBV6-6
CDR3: CASSYSRGPLDTEAFF
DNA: TGTGCCAGCAGTTACTCCAGGGGGCCGTTGGACACTGAAGCTTTCTTT

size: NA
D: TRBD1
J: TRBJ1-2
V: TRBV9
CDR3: CASSELTGPNYGYTF
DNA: TGTGCCAGCAGCGAACTGACAGGGCCGAACTATGGCTACACCTTC

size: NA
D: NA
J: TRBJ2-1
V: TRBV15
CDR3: CATRRTDDEQFF
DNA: TGTGCCACCAGGAGAACAGACGATGAGCAGTTCTTC

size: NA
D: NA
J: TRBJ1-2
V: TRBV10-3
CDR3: CAISSGVVNYGYTF
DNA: TGTGCCATCAGCTCGGGGGTGGTTAACTATGGCTACACCTTC

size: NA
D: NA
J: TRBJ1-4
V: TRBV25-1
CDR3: CASSEFQGTNEKLFF
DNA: TGTGCCAGCAGTGAATTCCAGGGAACTAATGAAAAACTGTTTTTT

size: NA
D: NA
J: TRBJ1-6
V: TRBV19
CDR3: CASSIGVSRYNSPLHF
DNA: TGTGCCAGTAGTATAGGAGTGAGTCGCTATAATTCACCCCTCCACTTT

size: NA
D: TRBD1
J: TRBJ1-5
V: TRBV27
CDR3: CASSKGAQPQHF
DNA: TGTGCCAGCAGCAAGGGGGCTCAGCCCCAGCATTTT

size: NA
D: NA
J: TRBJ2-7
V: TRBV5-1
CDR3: CASSLAVGIIGGPHTQYEQYF
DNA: TGCGCCAGCAGCTTGGCCGTAGGTATAATAGGGGGACCCCACACCCAATACGAGCAGTACTTC

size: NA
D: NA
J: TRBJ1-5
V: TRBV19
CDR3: CASRGGIPNQPQHF
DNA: TGTGCCAGCCGGGGGGGTATACCCAATCAGCCCCAGCATTTT

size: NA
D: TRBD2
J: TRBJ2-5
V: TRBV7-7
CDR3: CASSFRLAEETQYF
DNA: TGTGCTAGCAGCTTTCGACTAGCAGAAGAGACCCAGTACTTC

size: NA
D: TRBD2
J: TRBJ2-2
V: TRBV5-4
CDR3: CASSPGLAGNTGELFF
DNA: TGTGCCAGCAGCCCGGGACTAGCGGGGAACACCGGGGAGCTGTTTTTT

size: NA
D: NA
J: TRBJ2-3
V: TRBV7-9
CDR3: CASSSNNGPTQYF
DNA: TGTGCCAGCAGTAGCAACAACGGTCCTACGCAGTATTTT

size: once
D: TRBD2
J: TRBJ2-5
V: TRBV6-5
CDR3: CASSYPVAGGETQYF
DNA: TGTGCCAGCAGTTACCCTGTGGCGGGGGGGGAGACCCAGTACTTC

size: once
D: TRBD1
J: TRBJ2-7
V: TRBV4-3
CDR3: CASSQGQDGYEQYF
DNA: TGCGCCAGCAGCCAGGGACAGGACGGCTACGAGCAGTACTTC

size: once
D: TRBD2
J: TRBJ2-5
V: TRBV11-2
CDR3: CASAPGGRETQYF
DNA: TGTGCCAGCGCGCCGGGAGGGAGGGAGACCCAGTACTTC

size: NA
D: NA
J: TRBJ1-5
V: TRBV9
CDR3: CASSVEEDSNQPQHF
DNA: TGTGCCAGCAGCGTAGAAGAGGATAGCAATCAGCCCCAGCATTTT

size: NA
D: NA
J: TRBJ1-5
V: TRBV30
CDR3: CAWGQRSNQPQHF
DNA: TGTGCCTGGGGACAGAGGTCAAATCAGCCCCAGCATTTT

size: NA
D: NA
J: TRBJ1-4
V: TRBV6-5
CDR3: CASSLGTSKEKLFF
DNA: TGTGCCAGCAGCCTTGGGACTTCGAAGGAAAAACTGTTTTTT

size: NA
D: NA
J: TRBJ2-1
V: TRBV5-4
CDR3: CASSLMDSSYNEQFF
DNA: TGTGCCAGCAGCTTAATGGACAGCTCCTACAATGAGCAGTTCTTC

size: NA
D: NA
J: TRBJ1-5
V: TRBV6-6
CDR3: CASSLKGNQPQHF
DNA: TGTGCCAGCAGTCTGAAGGGGAATCAGCCCCAGCATTTT

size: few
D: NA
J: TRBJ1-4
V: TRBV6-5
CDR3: CATALGATEKLFF
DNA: TGTGCCACGGCTTTGGGGGCTACTGAAAAACTGTTTTTT